Included here is one TCR beta chain sequence, with context. The target antigen is unknown. This record comes from a study of T-cell reconstitution after alpha-beta-depleted transplantation in children. Findings and caveats of the study: Newly generated T cells supplied most T-cell counts and diversity one year post-transplant. Several hundred rapidly expanded clones from non-depleted graft cells reportedly supplied alpha-beta T cells about two months post-transplant. Recipient T cells and thymic progenitors that survived were the source of the high TCRbeta diversity seen at day 60 in some patients.

CDR1 is DFQATT, CDR2 SNEGSKA, per germline (reference sequence). This CDR3 contains 12 residues. V was clipped by 6 bases and J by 2 bases, with 11 bases between them. Unique molecular identifiers featured in how the TCRbeta library was prepared. MiXCR was run by TCRdb on the PCR reads, yielding one entry per CDR3 protein. This sample has approximately 89,000 distinct CDR3 sequences; around 16% occur once, and the top ten carry 15% to 20%. This receptor was obtained from a male patient aged 2-15 years who had a stem cell transplant for acute lymphoblastic leukemia, so the T cells may come from the graft donor. Sequenced here: PBMCs, mostly from graft donor cells, sampled 180 days after TCRalphabeta/CD19-depleted stem cell transplant. The chain couples TRBV20-1 to TRBJ2-7; a possible D gene is TRBD2 (5 bases). CDR3 nucleotides: TGCAGTGCCAAGCGGAGGACCTACGAGCAGTACTTC. It translates to CSAKRRTYEQYF.